What follows are 26 T cell receptor beta chains derived from one specimen sequenced in a study of beta chain features in type 1 diabetes. Study outcomes and limitations: Within each of all four CD4+ subsets, Type 1 diabetes patients had TCRB CDR3s that were moderately but significantly shorter.

Isolated RNA was reverse transcribed in full, so expressed TCRB transcripts were sequenced. The repertoire was sequenced with immunoSEQ multiplex PCR; TCRdb's copy has only in-frame clones and lacks some. The table has more than 300,000 clones, approximately 9.9% seen once; the top ten hold less than 1.2%. These receptors have no known antigen. The specimen was central memory CD4+ T cells from blood. The receptor set was obtained from a man aged 30 to 45 with type 1 diabetes.

V gene TRBV7-8 combines with J gene TRBJ2-1; the match to TRBD2 covers 12 bases. This CDR3 has 16 amino acids. J gave up 6 bases and V 5 bases, and 8 bases lay outside the gene matches. Per germline, CDR1 SGHVS and CDR2 FQNEAQ. The CDR3 is CASSPRLAGVTNEQFF. The CDR3 DNA reads TGTGCCAGCAGCCCCCGACTAGCGGGGGTCACCAATGAGCAGTTCTTC.

Notes on this clone: Within the sample, other DNA sequences also encode this same CDR3. The chain is built from TRBV7-2 and TRBJ2-7; 8 bases match TRBD2. The CDR3 is 13 amino acids. The germline CDR1 and CDR2 sequences are SGHTA and FQGNSA. The trim removed 5 bases at V and 4 bases at J, leaving 4 bases unmatched. The CDR3 is CASSPGGEYEQYF. The CDR3 DNA sequence: TGTGCCAGCAGCCCCGGGGGGGAATACGAGCAGTACTTC.

This clone was observed at least ten times. The chain has TRBV10-3 and TRBJ2-3; a possible D gene is TRBD2 (6 bases). The CDR3 runs 13 residues. V lost 8 bases to trimming and J lost 5 bases, with 14 bases between them. Per germline, CDR1 ENHRY and CDR2 SYGVKD. The CDR3 is CAIRGIGGDTQYF. The CDR3 nucleotides read TGTGCCATCCGGGGGATTGGGGGAGATACGCAGTATTTT.

This clone has only a few counts. The rearrangement joins TRBV7-2 to TRBJ2-2; D gene ambiguous. CDR3 size: 14 residues. Trimming removed 1 base from V and 7 bases from J, with 10 bases in between. CDR1 and CDR2 (germline): SGHTA, FQGNSA. CDR3 amino acids: CASSLEWNGGELFF. Written as DNA, the CDR3 is TGTGCCAGCAGCTTAGAATGGAATGGCGGGGAGCTGTTTTTT. The variable domain in full, with the rest retrieved from reference TRBV7-2 and TRBJ2-2, is GAGVSQSPSNKVTEKGKDVELRCDPISGHTALYWYRQSLGQGLEFLIYFQGNSAPDKSGLPSDRFSAERTGGSVSTLTIQRTQQEDSAVYLCASSLEWNGGELFFGEGSRLTVL.

This clone was found many times. The rearrangement uses TRBV18 and TRBJ1-1; D gene unclear. This CDR3 is built from 12 residues. Germline V CDR1 and CDR2: KGHSH, LQKENI. V lost 3 bases and J 6 bases, leaving 8 bases between the germline ends. The CDR3 is CASSPTSAEAFF. Here the CDR3 DNA reads TGTGCCAGCTCACCCACTTCGGCTGAAGCTTTCTTT.

This clone has a handful of counts. This chain connects TRBV29-1 to TRBJ2-3; TRBD2 matches at 10 bases. Germline CDR1 and CDR2: SQVTM and ANQGSEA. The CDR3 totals 15 residues. The trim removed 6 bases at V and 6 bases at J, leaving 12 bases unmatched. The CDR3 is CSVARSGGAEDTQYF. The CDR3 DNA sequence: TGCAGCGTCGCCAGAAGCGGGGGGGCCGAGGATACGCAGTATTTT.

This clone showed up just once. The chain is built from TRBV7-2 and TRBJ2-7, with TRBD1 matching over 7 bases. Looked up from germline, CDR1 is SGHTA and CDR2 is FQGNSA. V was pared by 4 bases and J by 6 bases, with 9 bases of the junction left unmatched. The CDR3 totals 14 residues. The CDR3 coding sequence is TGTGCCAGCAGCTCCCATCCGGGACAGTTCGAGCAGTACTTC. The encoded protein is CASSSHPGQFEQYF.

This clone was seen more than once but under ten times. The V gene is TRBV5-1, the J gene TRBJ2-7, with 9 positions matching TRBD1. The CDR3 loop spans 15 amino acids. Germline V CDR1 and CDR2: SGHRS, YFSETQ. J lost 2 bases, V lost 0 bases, and 3 bases had no gene match. The CDR3 reads CASSLAGTGPYEQYF. The DNA for the CDR3 is TGCGCCAGCAGCTTGGCGGGGACAGGGCCCTACGAGCAGTACTTC. The full variable domain, its missing parts supplied by reference TRBV5-1 and TRBJ2-7, is KAGVTQTPRYLIKTRGQQVTLSCSPISGHRSVSWYQQTPGQGLQFLFEYFSETQRNKGNFPGRFSGRQFSNSRSEMNVSTLELGDSALYLCASSLAGTGPYEQYFGPGTRLTVT.

The J gene is TRBJ2-3, the V gene TRBV29-1; 8 positions match TRBD2. The CDR3 length is 13 residues. Germline V lookup: CDR1 SQVTM, CDR2 ANQGSEA. The ends lost 6 bases at V and 2 bases at J; junction bases unmatched: 4. The DNA for the CDR3 is TGCAGCGTCCGCGGGGGGAACACAGATACGCAGTATTTT. This sequence encodes CSVRGGNTDTQYF.

In its sample, this clone was seen a few times. V gene TRBV5-4 combines with J gene TRBJ2-3; D unclear. There are 13 residues in the CDR3. Looked up from germline, CDR1 is SGHNT and CDR2 is YYREEE (reference sequence). V gave up 1 base and J gave up 3 bases, with 6 bases separating them. This CDR3 reads CASSLFETDTQYF. The CDR3, as DNA: TGTGCCAGCAGCTTGTTCGAGACAGATACGCAGTATTTT.

There are many counts of this clone. The genes are TRBV12-5 and TRBJ1-1; no clear D. The germline V and J ends were trimmed by 6 bases and 4 bases, with 15 bases remaining between them. Germline CDR1 is LGHNT and CDR2 is FRNRAP. This CDR3 spans 14 amino acids. CDR3 coding DNA: TGTGCTAGTGGCCCCTCTCCCTCGGGCACTGAAGCTTTCTTT. Protein sequence: CASGPSPSGTEAFF.

In its sample, this clone was seen a few times. The chain carries TRBV4-1 and TRBJ2-5; 8 bases align to TRBD1. The CDR3 extends over 16 amino acids. Germline loops: CDR1 MGHRA, CDR2 YSYEKL. The J segment lost 3 bases and the V segment lost 1 base, leaving 7 bases of the junction unmatched. The CDR3 spells CASSQVGKDREETQYF. As DNA, the CDR3 is TGCGCCAGCAGCCAAGTAGGCAAGGACAGGGAAGAGACCCAGTACTTC.

V gene TRBV19 combines with J gene TRBJ2-1, with D possibly matching TRBD2 (7 bases). CDR3 length: 14 amino acids. Germline assignment: CDR1 LNHDA and CDR2 SQIVND (reference sequence). The CDR3 coding sequence is TGTGCTACGGGGGGCGCCCTCAATTACAATGAGCAGTTCTTC. This gives the protein CATGGALNYNEQFF.

The chain uses TRBV7-2 and TRBJ1-2, with D possibly being TRBD1 (5 bases). Germline-derived CDR1 and CDR2 are SGHTA and FQGNSA. V lost 5 bases, J lost 1 base, and 14 bases lay in between. There are 15 residues in the CDR3. The CDR3 loop is CASSPQAGLNYGYTF. CDR3 nucleotides: TGTGCCAGCAGCCCCCAAGCAGGGCTTAACTATGGCTACACCTTC.

This clone came up a few times. The chain employs TRBV29-1 and TRBJ1-2; 10 positions match TRBD1. The CDR3 is made up of 13 amino acids. The V and J ends lost 5 bases and 5 bases, in that order; junction bases with no gene match: 5. CDR1 and CDR2 from the germline V gene are SQVTM and ANQGSEA. The CDR3 DNA sequence: TGCAGCGTTCCGGGACAGGGGAGATATGGCTACACCTTC. Its protein product is CSVPGQGRYGYTF.

This clone was seen repeatedly, ten times or more. The gene calls are TRBV11-2 and TRBJ1-2; possible D gene TRBD1, 6 bases. This CDR3 has 12 amino acids. In germline, CDR1 is SGHAT, CDR2 FQNNGV. Trimming took 8 bases from V and 8 from J, leaving 15 bases between them. The CDR3 loop reads CASRGPGGGYTF. In DNA form, the CDR3 reads TGTGCCAGCCGCGGTCCGGGGGGCGGCTACACCTTC.

This clone was detected a few times. The rearrangement links TRBV2 to TRBJ1-1, with a weak D call TRBD1 (6 bases). V shed 4 bases and J shed 0 bases, with 9 bases lying between them. The CDR3 contains 14 residues. CDR1 SNHLY and CDR2 FYNNEI come from the germline V gene. CDR3 DNA: TGTGCCAGCAGTGGGACAGTCATGAACACTGAAGCTTTCTTT. It specifies CASSGTVMNTEAFF.

The chain combines TRBV7-2 with TRBJ2-5; TRBD1 matches at 7 bases. The germline CDR1 and CDR2 sequences are SGHTA and FQGNSA. V shed 7 bases and J 5 bases; nucleotides not matched to a gene: 13. The CDR3 length is 15 residues. The CDR3 sequence: CASTKGAFGRETQYF. In DNA form, the CDR3 reads TGTGCCAGCACGAAGGGGGCCTTCGGGCGGGAGACCCAGTACTTC.

There are a few counts of this clone. The V and J genes are TRBV25-1 and TRBJ1-2, with 7 bases lining up with TRBD1. There are 14 residues in the CDR3. CDR1 and CDR2 from the germline V gene are MGHDK and SYGVNS. The V segment lost 2 bases and the J segment 4 bases; nucleotides outside the gene matches: 4. This chain's CDR3 is CASSEIGTVYGYTF. The CDR3 region has the DNA TGTGCCAGCAGTGAAATCGGGACAGTCTATGGCTACACCTTC.

The rearrangement links TRBV5-6 to TRBJ2-5, with D unresolved. The length of the CDR3 is 13 residues. Trimming cost V 0 bases and J 5 bases, with 8 bases left between them. CDR1 and CDR2 from the germline V gene are SGHDT and YYEEEE. The CDR3 region is CASSLVSRETQYF. CDR3 sequence (DNA): TGTGCCAGCAGCTTGGTCAGTCGGGAGACCCAGTACTTC.

The chain combines TRBV27 with TRBJ2-6; D remains ambiguous. Germline CDR1 reads MNHEY; CDR2 reads SMNVEV (reference sequence). The CDR3 sequence is 15 residues long. Trimming cost V 6 bases and J 1 base, with 10 bases left between them. The chain's CDR3 is CASRTTGSGANVLTF. CDR3 bases: TGTGCCAGCAGGACGACGGGTTCTGGGGCCAACGTCCTGACTTTC.

As to this clone: Other DNA sequences from this sample encode an identical CDR3 as well. The chain has TRBV28 and TRBJ2-2, with D unclear. Trimming shortened V by 6 bases and J by 4 bases, and 6 bases separated the two germline ends. Germline V gene sequence: CDR1 MDHEN, CDR2 SYDVKM. The CDR3 is 12 amino acids. The CDR3: CASRTSTGELFF. CDR3 coding DNA: TGTGCCAGCAGGACAAGCACCGGGGAGCTGTTTTTT.

This chain links TRBV7-2 with TRBJ2-4; D possibly matches TRBD1 or TRBD2 (5 bases each). The V gene's germline CDR1 is SGHTA and CDR2 FQGNSA. This CDR3 has 14 residues. V shed 1 base and J shed 7 bases, with 11 bases lying between them. In DNA form, the CDR3 reads TGTGCCAGCAGCTTAGAGTACGAGGGGAACATTCAGTACTTC. Translating gives CASSLEYEGNIQYF.

This clone has ten or more counts. The CDR3 DNA follows: TGTGCCAGCAGCTTAGTAGGTTTCCCAGAGACCCAGTACTTC. Translated: CASSLVGFPETQYF. V and J are TRBV7-8 and TRBJ2-5; no reliable D call. This CDR3 has 14 residues. The V and J ends lost 1 base and 4 bases respectively, with 10 bases between them. Germline values: CDR1 SGHVS, CDR2 FQNEAQ.

This clone was detected a few times. The V call is TRBV4-1, the J call TRBJ2-7, with TRBD1 identical over 8 bases. Per germline, CDR1 MGHRA and CDR2 YSYEKL. With V trimmed by 4 bases and J by 4 bases, 6 bases remained unmatched. The CDR3 has 14 amino acids. The CDR3 sequence: CASSLQGQGYEQYF. The CDR3 DNA is TGCGCCAGCAGCCTACAAGGACAGGGTTACGAGCAGTACTTC.

This rearrangement joins TRBV7-8 to TRBJ1-1; 11 bases align to TRBD1. CDR3 length: 16 amino acids. V shed 4 bases and J 4 bases; nucleotides not matched to a gene: 8. The V gene's germline CDR1 is SGHVS and CDR2 FQNEAQ. In DNA form, the CDR3 reads TGTGCCAGCAGCTGGACAGGGGGCCGGTCCCTCACTGAAGCTTTCTTT. Translating it yields CASSWTGGRSLTEAFF. Variable domain in full (rest from reference TRBV7-8 and TRBJ1-1): GAGVSQSPRYKVAKRGQDVALRCDPISGHVSLFWYQQALGQGPEFLTYFQNEAQLDKSGLPSDRFFAERPEGSVSTLKIQRTQQEDSAVYLCASSWTGGRSLTEAFFGQGTRLTVV.